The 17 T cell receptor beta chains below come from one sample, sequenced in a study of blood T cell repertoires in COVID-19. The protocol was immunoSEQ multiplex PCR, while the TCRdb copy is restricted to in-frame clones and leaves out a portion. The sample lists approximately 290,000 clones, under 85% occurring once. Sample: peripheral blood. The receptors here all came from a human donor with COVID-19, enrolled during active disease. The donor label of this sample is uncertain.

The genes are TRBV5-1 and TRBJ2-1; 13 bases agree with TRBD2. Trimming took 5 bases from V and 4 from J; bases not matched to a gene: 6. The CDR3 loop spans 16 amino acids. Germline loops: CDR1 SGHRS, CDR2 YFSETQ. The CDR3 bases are TGCGCCAGCAGACCTGAGACTAGCGGGAGGTACAATGAGCAGTTCTTC. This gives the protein CASRPETSGRYNEQFF.

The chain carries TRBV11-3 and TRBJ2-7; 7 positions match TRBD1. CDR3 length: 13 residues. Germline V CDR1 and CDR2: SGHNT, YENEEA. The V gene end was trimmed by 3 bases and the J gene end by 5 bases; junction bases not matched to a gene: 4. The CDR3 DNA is TGTGCCAGCAGCTTGACAGGGTCCCACGAGCAGTACTTC. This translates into CASSLTGSHEQYF.

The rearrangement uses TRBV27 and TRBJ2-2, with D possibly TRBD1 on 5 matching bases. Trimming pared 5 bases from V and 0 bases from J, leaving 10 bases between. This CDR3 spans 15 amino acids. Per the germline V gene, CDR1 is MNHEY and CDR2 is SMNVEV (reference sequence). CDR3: CASSRQTANTGELFF. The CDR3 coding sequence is TGTGCCAGCAGTCGACAGACGGCGAACACCGGGGAGCTGTTTTTT.

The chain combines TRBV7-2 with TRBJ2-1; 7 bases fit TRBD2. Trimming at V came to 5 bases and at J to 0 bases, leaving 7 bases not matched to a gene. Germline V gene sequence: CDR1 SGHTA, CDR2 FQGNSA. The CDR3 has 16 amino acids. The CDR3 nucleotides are TGTGCCAGCAGCACACCTAGCGGAGGCTCCTACAATGAGCAGTTCTTC. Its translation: CASSTPSGGSYNEQFF.

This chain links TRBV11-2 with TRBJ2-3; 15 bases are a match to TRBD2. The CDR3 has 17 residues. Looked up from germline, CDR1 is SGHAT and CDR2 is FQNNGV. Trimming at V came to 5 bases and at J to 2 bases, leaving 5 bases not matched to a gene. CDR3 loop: CASSDGLAGGFTDTQYF. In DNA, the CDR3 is TGTGCCAGCAGCGACGGACTAGCGGGAGGGTTCACAGATACGCAGTATTTT.

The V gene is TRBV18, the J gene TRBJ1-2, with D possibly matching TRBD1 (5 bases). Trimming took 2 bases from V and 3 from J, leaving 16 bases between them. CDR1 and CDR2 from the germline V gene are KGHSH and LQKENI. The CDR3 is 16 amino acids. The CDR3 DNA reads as TGTGCCAGCTCACCATTGGTCAGGGAAGGGGACTATGGCTACACCTTC. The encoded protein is CASSPLVREGDYGYTF.

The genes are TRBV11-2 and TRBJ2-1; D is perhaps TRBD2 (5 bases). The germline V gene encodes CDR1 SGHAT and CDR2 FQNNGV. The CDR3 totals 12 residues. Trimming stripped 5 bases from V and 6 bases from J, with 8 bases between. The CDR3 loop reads CASSISANEQFF. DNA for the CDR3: TGTGCCAGCAGCATTAGCGCCAATGAGCAGTTCTTC.

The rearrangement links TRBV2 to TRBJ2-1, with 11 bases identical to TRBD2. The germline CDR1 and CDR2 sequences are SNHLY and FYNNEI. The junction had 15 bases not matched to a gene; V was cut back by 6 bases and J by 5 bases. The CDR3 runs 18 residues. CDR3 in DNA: TGTGCCAGCAGCCAGAGGATAGCGGGAGGGGTGAGCGACAATGAGCAGTTCTTC. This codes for CASSQRIAGGVSDNEQFF.

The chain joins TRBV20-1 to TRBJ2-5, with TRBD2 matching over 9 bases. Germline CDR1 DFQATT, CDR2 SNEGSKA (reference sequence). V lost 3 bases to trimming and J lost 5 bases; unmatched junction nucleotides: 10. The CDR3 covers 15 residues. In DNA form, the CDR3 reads TGCAGTGCTAGTGGCGGGGGGGGCCGGTGGGAGACCCAGTACTTC. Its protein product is CSASGGGGRWETQYF.

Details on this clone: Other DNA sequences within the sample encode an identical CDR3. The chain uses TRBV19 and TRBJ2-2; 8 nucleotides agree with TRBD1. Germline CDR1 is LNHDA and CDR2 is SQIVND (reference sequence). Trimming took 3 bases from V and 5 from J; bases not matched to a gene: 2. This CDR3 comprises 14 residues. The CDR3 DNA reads TGTGCCAGTAGTATCCAGGGGGCGACCGGGGAGCTGTTTTTT. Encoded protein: CASSIQGATGELFF.

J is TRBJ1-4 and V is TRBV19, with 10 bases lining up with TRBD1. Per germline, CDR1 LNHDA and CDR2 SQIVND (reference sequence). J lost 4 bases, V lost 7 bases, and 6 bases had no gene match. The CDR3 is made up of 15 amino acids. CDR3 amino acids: CASKWGDRGNEKLFF. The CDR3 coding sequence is TGTGCCAGTAAATGGGGGGACAGGGGTAATGAAAAACTGTTTTTT.

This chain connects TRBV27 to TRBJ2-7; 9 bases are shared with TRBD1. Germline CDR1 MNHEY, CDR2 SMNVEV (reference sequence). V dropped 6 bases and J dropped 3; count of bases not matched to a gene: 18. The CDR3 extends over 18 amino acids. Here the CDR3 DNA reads TGTGCCAGCAGCCCCTTTACCTCCGGACAGGGGAACCTCTACGAGCAGTACTTC. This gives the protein CASSPFTSGQGNLYEQYF.

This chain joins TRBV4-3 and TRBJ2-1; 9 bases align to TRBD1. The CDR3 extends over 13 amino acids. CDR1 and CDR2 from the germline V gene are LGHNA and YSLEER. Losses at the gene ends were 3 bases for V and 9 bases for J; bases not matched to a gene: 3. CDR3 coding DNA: TGCGCCAGCAGCCAGGGACAGGGTTTTGAGCAGTTCTTC. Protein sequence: CASSQGQGFEQFF.

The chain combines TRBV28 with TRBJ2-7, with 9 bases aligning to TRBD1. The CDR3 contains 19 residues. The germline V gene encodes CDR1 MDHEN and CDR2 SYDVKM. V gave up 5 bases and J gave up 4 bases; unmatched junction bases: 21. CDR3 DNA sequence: TGTGCCAGCAGTCCGCAGGTCTGGGACAGGGCTTTTTCTGAGTACGAGCAGTACTTC. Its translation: CASSPQVWDRAFSEYEQYF.

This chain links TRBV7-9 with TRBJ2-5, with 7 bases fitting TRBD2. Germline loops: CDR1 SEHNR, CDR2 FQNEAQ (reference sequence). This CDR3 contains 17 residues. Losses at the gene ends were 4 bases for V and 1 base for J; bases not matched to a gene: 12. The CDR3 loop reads CASSSSVVGGTQETQYF. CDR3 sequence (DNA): TGTGCCAGCAGCTCCTCGGTGGTGGGAGGGACCCAAGAGACCCAGTACTTC.

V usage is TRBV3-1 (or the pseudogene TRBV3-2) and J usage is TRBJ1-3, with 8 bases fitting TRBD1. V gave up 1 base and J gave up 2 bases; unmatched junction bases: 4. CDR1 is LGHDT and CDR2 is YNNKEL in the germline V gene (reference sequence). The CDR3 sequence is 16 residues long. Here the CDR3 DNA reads TGTGCCAGCAGCCAAGGGACAGGGACAACTGGAAACACCATATATTTT. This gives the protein CASSQGTGTTGNTIYF.

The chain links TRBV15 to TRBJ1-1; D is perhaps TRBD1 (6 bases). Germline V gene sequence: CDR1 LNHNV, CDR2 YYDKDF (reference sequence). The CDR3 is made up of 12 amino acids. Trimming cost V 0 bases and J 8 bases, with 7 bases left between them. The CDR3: CATSRDRGEAFF. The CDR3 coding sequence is TGTGCCACCAGCAGAGATAGGGGGGAAGCTTTCTTT.